The subject of this entry is one TCR beta chain. This clone was detected a few times. Its antigen remains undetermined. Base qualities are not recorded, but no much larger clone differs from it by a single base. The sample comes from a study of beta chain features in type 1 diabetes (dated by TCRdb to between 2017 and 2018). Study-level background: Mean age, gender distribution, total cell number and subset yield were not different between patients and healthy donors. Across all samples, approximately 98,000,000 sorted cells were examined, and cell number per subset correlated strongly with RNA yield. The study compared TCRB repertoires of sorted circulating CD4+ T cell subsets between recently diagnosed type 1 diabetes patients and matched healthy donors. Whereas all 30 or so donors provided naive and central memory subsets, regulatory and stem cell-like memory subsets were isolated from just 8 patients and roughly 8 healthy donors.

General study outcomes and caveats: Sequencing cDNA rather than genomic DNA could over-represent highly expressing activated cells, although activation and CD3 levels did not differ between groups. Type 1 diabetes patients showed a moderate but significant shortening of TCRB CDR3 length in all four CD4+ subsets. The naive, central memory and regulatory TCRB repertoires appeared to resemble one another more closely among patients than among healthy donors. Because small numbers of individuals were included in the HLA sub-analyses, any influence of HLA type on TCRB rearrangement was left unresolved. Shorter templates might have been favored by PCR, but patient and control samples were amplified and corrected together, so both groups would have been affected equally by any skew. At VDJ recombination sites, type 1 diabetes patients had fewer insertions and more deleted nucleotides, which implies abnormalities in thymic rearrangement.

The entire isolated RNA was reverse transcribed using the High Capacity cDNA Reverse Transcription Kit, and thus expressed TCRB transcripts were sequenced. Deep immunoSEQ sequencing was applied to naive, central memory and regulatory T cell samples, giving an average of about 3.7 million total reads per sample. After sorted cells were lysed in RLT buffer, RNA was extracted with DNase-treated RNeasy Micro or Mini kits, with the choice depending on cell number. Each cell subset was processed separately to prevent cross-contamination, with patient and healthy donor samples processed together. Using the immunoSEQ multiplex PCR, TCRB sequences were amplified from cDNA into 87-bp fragments spanning the CDR3 region. Sequencing of the amplicons was performed on the Illumina HiSeq platform. In the paper's pipeline: PCR bias was corrected computationally using synthetic template baselines, and reads within Hamming distance 2 were collapsed, with unmergeable singletons discarded. Reads were aligned to IMGT to assign V, D and J genes, CDR3 length, and insertions or deletions at six rearrangement sites. Clonotype counts were normalized to sorted cell number within each subset before computing true diversity and Gini coefficients with the tcR R package. The overlap coefficient, calculated on TCRB nucleotide sequences, was used to measure repertoire sharing. Out-of-frame TCRB sequences from naive cells were analyzed to stand in for the pre-selection repertoire. TCRdb took over this immuneACCESS table, retaining in-frame rearrangements with V and J assigned. Such tables are incomplete; in checked studies, under half of the missing clones stem from an unresolved V gene, and the remainder is unexplained. V and J calls and clone size are as listed in that table; D and trimming were resolved from the DNA. This sample comprises nearly 700,000 clones, around an eighth of them detected only once. Approximately 0.022% of the sample lies in the top ten.

A single peripheral blood draw of approximately 120 mL on average was collected from each donor into heparinised tubes. A BD FACSAria II and a panel including CD45RO, CCR7, CD25, CD127, CD95 and CD27 were used to sort naive, central memory, regulatory and stem cell-like memory CD4+ T cells. All sorted populations exceeded 95% purity. PBMCs were separated immediately by Lymphoprep density gradient centrifugation and were stained directly, without being cultured. To minimize batch effects, samples were stained and sorted in pairs, one healthy donor with one patient per experiment. The CDR1 and CDR2 encoded by the germline V gene (reference sequence) are GTSNPN and SVGIG. Inclusive of the bounding cysteine and phenylalanine, the CDR3 is 13 residues long. This entry keeps only the CDR3 DNA: 39 bases, framed from base 1. V trim: 5 bases; J trim: 5 bases; unmatched bases: 6.

The chain joins TRBV30 to TRBJ1-1; 9 bases in between match TRBD1. The source is a man younger than 35 with type 1 diabetes. Sequenced input: naive CD4+ T cells from blood. The meaning of the sample's cell subset or site label: true naive CD4+ T cells. The sequenced DNA is TGTGCCTGGGACAGGGGGGAACTGACTGAAGCTTTCTTT. Translation gives CAWDRGELTEAFF.